This T cell receptor beta chain was found in a study of blood T cells in healthy people across ages. Findings and limits, study-wide: Aged donors had fewer naive CD4+ cells and lower diversity than long-lived donors.

From germline, CDR1 is SEHNR and CDR2 FQNEAQ (reference sequence). The CDR3 runs to 14 residues. Combining a sample-barcoded 5' primer with a J-beta primer mix, a second PCR ran for roughly 7 to 12 cycles. No fewer than 2.5 million CDR3-containing paired-end reads came from each sample. TCRdb analysed the 5' RACE reads with MiXCR anew, one entry per CDR3 protein. The table has about 1.4 million distinct CDR3 sequences, almost 60% seen once. As regards this clonotype: Its specificity is unknown. Relative to the germline gene, one junction end is altered; a read error may explain this.

The sample comprised blood. The sequence derives from a young man in good health. The genes are TRBV7-9 and TRBJ2-1; D gene uncertain. The CDR3 loop reads CASSYPRSGGRDVF. The CDR3 nucleotides read TGTGCCAGCAGCTACCCCAGGTCCGGTGGGCGAGATGTCTTC. The entire variable domain, with the rest obtained from reference TRBV7-9 and TRBJ2-1, is as follows: DTGVSQNPRHKITKRGQNVTFRCDPISEHNRLYWYRQTLGQGPEFLTYFQNEAQLEKSRLLSDRFSAERPKGSFSTLEIQRTEQGDSAMYLCASSYPRSGGRDVFGPGTRLTVL.